This T cell receptor beta chain appears in the sequencing data of a study of T-cell reconstitution after alpha-beta-depleted transplantation in children. Study results and caveats: Recipient T cells and thymic progenitors that survived were the source of the high TCRbeta diversity seen at day 60 in some patients. Expanded graft clones numbering several hundred reportedly gave rise to alpha-beta T cells about two months after transplant. From newly produced T cells came most of the T-cell counts and diversity one year after transplant.

This clonotype has at least ten counts. The antigen is not known. Unique molecular identifiers tagged the TCRbeta library. TCRdb itself ran the PCR reads through MiXCR, one entry per CDR3 protein. The table records 330,000 or so distinct CDR3 sequences, 10% of them present only once. The sequence came from a boy less than two years old with acute myeloid leukemia, due to receive a stem cell transplant. The specimen was PBMCs, collected before TCRalphabeta/CD19-depleted stem cell transplant.

Written as DNA, the CDR3 is TGTGCCAGCAGCTTAGGAGTTCTTTCCCGGGACTACACTAGCACAGATACGCAGTATTTT. This gives the protein CASSLGVLSRDYTSTDTQYF. The rearrangement links TRBV11-2 to TRBJ2-3, with 7 bases that match TRBD2. Germline trimming cut 1 base from V and 0 bases from J; bases unmatched to any gene: 16. Per the germline V gene, CDR1 is SGHAT and CDR2 is FQNNGV. The CDR3 consists of 20 residues.